The T cell receptor (beta chain) under discussion was sequenced for a study of tumor-infiltrating lymphocytes in primary liver carcinoma. Study as a whole: There were tumors of stage T1-T3 N0M0, each 4.2 to 10 cm across.

The CDR3 has 15 amino acids. The germline V gene has CDR1 MNHEY and CDR2 SVGEGT. Remarks on this clonotype: Its antigen is not known. One junction end disagrees with the germline gene, perhaps due to a read error.

The study co-extracted DNA and RNA from roughly 20-30 mg of unsorted bulk tissue. Chronic HBV infection was present in the patients, who were treatment-naive. Study-wide points: Tumor region pairs shared more overlap than did tumor-adjacent and tumor-blood pairs. A small share of top clones, only about 7-25%, was found in all five tumor regions.

TCR beta cDNA was made from 450 to 550 ng total RNA with a constant-region primer. The TCR beta library was amplified through three nested multiplex PCR rounds in a modified ARM-PCR procedure. PCR rounds one and two used TRBV1-TRBV30 forward primers with a C-beta reverse primer for approximately 10 cycles each. One entry per CDR3 protein results from TCRdb running MiXCR on the multiplex PCR reads. The table lists about 210,000 distinct CDR3 sequences, around four fifths of them singletons. The V call is TRBV6-2 or TRBV6-3, the J call TRBJ2-7, with D perhaps TRBD1 (6 bases). Source material: tumor tissue from primary liver carcinoma. The clonotype was recovered from a man in his forties with primary liver carcinoma and hepatitis B virus infection. DNA of the CDR3: TGTACCAGCAGGAACTACCGGTACAGGGACTACGAGCAGTACTTC. Translating it yields CTSRNYRYRDYEQYF.